The 2 T cell receptor beta chains presented below share a single source sample, sequenced in a study of cytomegalovirus exposure and HLA in healthy donors. A multiplex PCR was run with 60 Vbeta primers and 13 Jbeta primers. Clones were sequenced by immunoSEQ multiplex PCR, and TCRdb holds only the in-frame ones, with some missing. The sample has some 190,000 clones, about four fifths seen once. Sequencing input: PBMCs. Receptors originate from a woman aged 45-59 years in good health and CMV-seronegative.

The chain has TRBV27 and TRBJ2-7; 7 positions match TRBD1. Germline assignment: CDR1 MNHEY and CDR2 SMNVEV (reference sequence). The CDR3 runs to 15 residues. V gave up 4 bases and J gave up 4 bases; unmatched junction bases: 10. In nucleotides, the CDR3 is TGTGCCAGCAGTTCTCCCAATAAGGGGGCTTACGAGCAGTACTTC. This sequence encodes CASSSPNKGAYEQYF.

The V and J genes are TRBV30 and TRBJ1-2, with D possibly being TRBD1 (6 bases). Germline V gives CDR1 GTSNPN, CDR2 SVGIG (reference sequence). This CDR3 spans 15 amino acids. Trimming cost V 2 bases and J 8 bases, with 21 bases left between them. CDR3 amino acids: CAWSRGGAGREGYTF. CDR3 nucleotides: TGTGCCTGGAGTCGGGGGGGCGCTGGAAGAGAAGGCTACACCTTC.